Shown below are 8 T cell receptor beta chains from a single sample sequenced in a study of pediatric ulcerative colitis. One to two pinch biopsies were taken from the rectum during colonoscopy. The assay was immunoSEQ multiplex PCR, and TCRdb's table has in-frame clones only and misses some. Of more than 40,000 clones listed, 60% to 85% are singletons. The sequenced sample consisted of gut tissue. Receptors originate from a girl aged 10 to 17 with moderate ulcerative colitis.

The chain has TRBV6-1 and TRBJ1-2, with D possibly TRBD1 on 5 matching bases. In germline, CDR1 is MNHNS, CDR2 SASEGT. V dropped 4 bases and J dropped 6 bases, with 21 bases sitting between them. CDR3 length: 16 amino acids. As DNA, the CDR3 is TGTGCCAGCAGTGCCCCGGGACTCCCTGGAGCTAATGGCTACACCTTC. Amino acid sequence: CASSAPGLPGANGYTF.

The chain uses TRBV27 and TRBJ1-1, with D possibly matching TRBD1 (5 bases). The CDR3 length is 14 residues. V lost 2 bases and J lost 1, with 8 bases in between. In germline, CDR1 is MNHEY, CDR2 SMNVEV (reference sequence). The CDR3 loop is CASSLSGGNTEAFF. The CDR3 nucleotides read TGTGCCAGCAGTTTAAGTGGGGGGAACACTGAAGCTTTCTTT.

Only one count was recorded for this clone. V and J are TRBV13 and TRBJ1-6; 7 bases map to TRBD1. V lost 1 base, J lost 10 bases, and 7 bases stayed unmatched. Germline lookup yields CDR1 PRHDT and CDR2 FYEKMQ (reference sequence). This CDR3 has 15 amino acids. The CDR3 loop reads CASSLDRGIGSPLHF. DNA for the CDR3: TGTGCCAGCAGCTTAGACAGGGGAATAGGATCACCCCTCCACTTT.

This sequence joins TRBV5-1 and TRBJ1-6; no definite D call. Trimming cost V 0 bases and J 7 bases, with 5 bases left between them. The germline V gene encodes CDR1 SGHRS and CDR2 YFSETQ. The CDR3 contains 13 residues. The CDR3 DNA is TGCGCCAGCAGCTTGGGACAAAATTCACCCCTCCACTTT. The encoded protein is CASSLGQNSPLHF.

This sequence joins TRBV2 and TRBJ1-4; D is ambiguous. The CDR3 totals 18 residues. Trimming stripped 4 bases from V and 0 bases from J, with 18 bases between. Germline CDR1 and CDR2: SNHLY and FYNNEI. CDR3 bases: TGTGCCAGCAGTGTTCTCCGAACAAACAGTGCAACTAATGAAAAACTGTTTTTT. Protein sequence: CASSVLRTNSATNEKLFF.

The chain is built from TRBV2 and TRBJ1-3; D remains ambiguous. Looked up from germline, CDR1 is SNHLY and CDR2 is FYNNEI. This CDR3 contains 18 residues. V lost 4 bases to trimming and J lost 0 bases, with 19 bases between them. The CDR3 DNA is TGTGCCAGCAGTGGGAAGGGCCTCCGATCTAACTCTGGAAACACCATATATTTT. Translating gives CASSGKGLRSNSGNTIYF.

This chain connects TRBV5-5 to TRBJ1-5; a possible D gene is TRBD1 (6 bases). The CDR3 is 14 residues long. The V gene lost 1 base and the J gene lost 3 bases, with 8 bases spanning the gap. CDR1 and CDR2 (germline): SGHKS, YYEKEE (reference sequence). CDR3 protein: CASSLYRDNQPQHF. The CDR3 DNA sequence: TGTGCCAGCAGCTTGTACAGGGACAATCAGCCCCAGCATTTT. Variable domain in full (rest from reference TRBV5-5 and TRBJ1-5): DAGVTQSPTHLIKTRGQQVTLRCSPISGHKSVSWYQQVLGQGPQFIFQYYEKEERGRGNFPDRFSARQFPNYSSELNVNALLLGDSALYLCASSLYRDNQPQHFGDGTRLSIL.

This chain uses TRBV9 with TRBJ2-7; 7 bases fit TRBD2. The CDR3 runs to 12 residues. Germline V gives CDR1 SGDLS, CDR2 YYNGEE. Trimming cost V 3 bases and J 5 bases; bases outside gene matches: 2. The CDR3 sequence: CASSEGTNEQYF. The CDR3, as DNA: TGTGCCAGCAGCGAAGGGACTAACGAGCAGTACTTC.